These 21 T cell receptor beta chains were all obtained from the same sample, sequenced in a study of T cells in Graves' hyperthyroidism and ophthalmopathy (dated by TCRdb to about 2019). The library relied on multiplex PCR. The data were produced on an Illumina HiSeq 2000. TCR beta CDR3 regions were amplified from RNA transcripts. The TCR CDR3 was subjected to a first round of RT-PCR using the HTBI primer set and the Qiagen OneStep RT-PCR kit. TCRdb itself trimmed the public reads at Q25 with fastp, ran MiXCR and retained productive beta chains. Rows are unified per CDR3 protein, each entry keeping the most common DNA and genes. Present in this sample are about 380,000 distinct CDR3 sequences, less than 15% of which were seen just once. Of the sample, less than 25% falls within the top ten clones. The sequenced sample consisted of blood. Source of these receptors: a man aged 25-45 years with Graves' hyperthyroidism that later progressed to Graves' ophthalmopathy.

This clonotype came up many times. The rearrangement uses TRBV28 and TRBJ2-3, with a possible D match to TRBD2 (6 bases). The CDR3 is 16 amino acids. The germline V and J ends were trimmed by 3 bases and 0 bases, with 13 bases remaining between them. CDR1 MDHEN and CDR2 SYDVKM come from the germline V gene. The CDR3: CASSFYGGRSTDTQYF. The CDR3 region has the DNA TGTGCCAGCAGTTTTTATGGGGGGAGGAGCACAGATACGCAGTATTTT.

Note on this clonotype: Possible read error: a much larger clone is one base away. The V call is TRBV28, the J call TRBJ1-2; 7 nucleotides agree with TRBD1. The germline CDR1 and CDR2 sequences are MDHEN and SYDVKM. This CDR3 region has 15 residues. CDR3 bases: TGTGCCGGCAGTCCCGGGACAGCTTTATTCTATGGCTACACCTTC. The encoded protein is CAGSPGTALFYGYTF.

This rearrangement joins TRBV4-1 to TRBJ2-3, with 10 positions matching TRBD2. The junction had 7 bases not matched to a gene; V was cut back by 4 bases and J by 3 bases. Germline V CDR1 and CDR2: MGHRA, YSYEKL. The CDR3 has 16 residues. The CDR3 is CASSPISGGVTDTQYF. The DNA of the CDR3 is TGCGCCAGCAGCCCTATAAGCGGGGGGGTAACAGATACGCAGTATTTT.

This clonotype was counted at least ten times. The chain links TRBV3-1 to TRBJ2-7; D possibly corresponds to TRBD1 (5 bases). This CDR3 spans 14 amino acids. The ends were cut back, 1 base at V and 5 bases at J, with 12 bases in the middle. The germline V gene has CDR1 LGHDT and CDR2 YNNKEL (reference sequence). CDR3 region: CASSQVPGLDEQYF. CDR3 sequence (DNA): TGTGCCAGCAGCCAAGTTCCAGGGTTGGACGAGCAGTACTTC.

This sequence joins TRBV27 and TRBJ2-3; D is possibly TRBD1 or TRBD2 (6 bases each). Trimming took off 5 bases at V and 3 bases at J, with 15 bases between the two ends. This CDR3 contains 15 residues. Germline V gene sequence: CDR1 MNHEY, CDR2 SMNVEV (reference sequence). The chain's CDR3 is CASSLTRGGTDTQYF. The CDR3 DNA sequence: TGTGCCAGCAGTCTAACCCGAGGGGGGACAGATACGCAGTATTTT.

This clonotype was observed many times. The chain links TRBV6-1 to TRBJ1-2; the D is unclear. The germline V gene has CDR1 MNHNS and CDR2 SASEGT. The CDR3 is 15 amino acids. V lost 6 bases and J lost 2, with 16 bases in between. As DNA, the CDR3 is TGTGCCAGCAGCCCGAAACCGGCACAAAACTATGGCTACACCTTC. It encodes CASSPKPAQNYGYTF.

The chain combines TRBV4-1 with TRBJ1-1; D remains unclear. V lost 2 bases, J lost 1 base, and 11 bases lay in between. The CDR3 is 15 amino acids. The V gene's germline CDR1 is MGHRA and CDR2 YSYEKL. CDR3 coding DNA: TGCGCCAGCAGCCAATGGGTAGAGGGGAACACTGAAGCTTTCTTT. It codes for CASSQWVEGNTEAFF.

This clonotype was recorded at least ten times. The V gene is TRBV7-2, the J gene TRBJ2-3; D uncertain. The CDR3 totals 13 residues. The germline V and J ends were trimmed by 5 bases and 6 bases, with 12 bases remaining between them. CDR1 and CDR2 (germline): SGHTA, FQGNSA. CDR3 sequence reads: CASSPNHVDTQYF. The DNA of the CDR3 is TGTGCCAGCAGCCCGAACCACGTGGATACGCAGTATTTT.

The rearrangement links TRBV3-1 to TRBJ1-6, with D hard to call. CDR1 LGHDT and CDR2 YNNKEL come from the germline V gene (reference sequence). CDR3 length equals 13 residues. V was cut by 5 bases and J by 9 bases, with 11 bases left in between. CDR3 protein: CASSKVTRSPLHF. In DNA, the CDR3 is TGTGCCAGCAGCAAGGTGACACGTTCACCCCTCCACTTT.

This clonotype was found many times. The chain carries TRBV12-3 or TRBV12-4 and TRBJ2-7; D is uncertain. The germline V and J ends were trimmed by 2 bases and 6 bases, with 5 bases remaining between them. The length of the CDR3 is 11 residues. The DNA for the CDR3 is TGTGCCAGCAGTTTATTGGGCGAGCAGTACTTC. Protein: CASSLLGEQYF.

This clonotype was observed many times. The chain has TRBV7-9 and TRBJ2-3; D possibly uses TRBD1 or TRBD2 (5 bases each). V was shortened by 5 bases and J by 7 bases, with 19 bases between the two germline ends. The length of the CDR3 is 15 residues. Germline V lookup: CDR1 SEHNR, CDR2 FQNEAQ (reference sequence). The CDR3 bases are TGTGCCAGCAGCACACGGGACGTCCATTCCAATACGCAGTATTTT. Protein product: CASSTRDVHSNTQYF.

The rearrangement joins TRBV6-1 to TRBJ1-5; TRBD1 matches 7 bases. The CDR3 extends over 14 amino acids. Losses at the gene ends were 6 bases for V and 4 bases for J; bases not matched to a gene: 6. The germline V gene encodes CDR1 MNHNS and CDR2 SASEGT. The CDR3 sequence: CASSEYRGNQPQHF. The CDR3 DNA follows: TGTGCCAGCAGCGAATACAGGGGAAATCAGCCCCAGCATTTT.

V is TRBV7-9 and J is TRBJ1-1; maybe TRBD1 (5 bases). The germline V and J ends were trimmed by 4 bases and 7 bases, with 16 bases remaining between them. The CDR3 runs 14 residues. Germline V gene sequence: CDR1 SEHNR, CDR2 FQNEAQ (reference sequence). CDR3 region: CASSSQQVKNEAFF. The CDR3 DNA is TGTGCCAGCAGCTCCCAACAGGTGAAGAATGAAGCTTTCTTT.

This clonotype has a handful of counts. The V and J genes are TRBV6-1 and TRBJ2-1, with 10 positions matching TRBD2. The CDR3 extends over 16 amino acids. Looked up from germline, CDR1 is MNHNS and CDR2 is SASEGT. V lost 6 bases, J lost 6 bases, and 11 bases stayed unmatched. This CDR3 reads CASSYPSAGGPNEQFF. CDR3 DNA sequence: TGTGCCAGCAGCTACCCGTCAGCGGGGGGGCCCAATGAGCAGTTCTTC.

This clonotype was detected many times. This sequence joins TRBV12-3 or TRBV12-4 and TRBJ1-2; the match to TRBD1 covers 8 bases. CDR3 size: 13 residues. Unmatched junction bases numbered 3, after V lost 5 bases and J lost 4 bases. The DNA of the CDR3 is TGTGCCAGCAGTGGGACAGGCGGCTATGGCTACACCTTC. Translating it yields CASSGTGGYGYTF.

This clonotype has at least ten counts. The genes are TRBV3-1 and TRBJ1-1, with 7 nucleotides matching TRBD1. Germline assignment: CDR1 LGHDT and CDR2 YNNKEL (reference sequence). Trimming took 0 bases from V and 1 from J; bases not matched to a gene: 2. This CDR3 spans 15 amino acids. CDR3 bases: TGTGCCAGCAGCCAAGATGGGACAGCGAACACTGAAGCTTTCTTT. Protein sequence: CASSQDGTANTEAFF.

This clonotype was recorded once. One junction end disagrees with the germline gene, perhaps due to a read error. The rearrangement links TRBV12-3 or TRBV12-4 to TRBJ1-4, with 7 bases that match TRBD1. The CDR3 is 16 amino acids. Here the CDR3 reads CAGSLARDSESEKLFF. CDR3 DNA: TGTGCCGGCAGTTTAGCGCGGGACAGTGAGAGTGAAAAACTGTTTTTT.

There are many counts of this clonotype. This chain connects TRBV13 to TRBJ1-1, with a tentative D call TRBD1 (5 bases). The CDR3 length is 14 residues. V lost 5 bases, J lost 4 bases, and 14 bases lay in between. Germline CDR1 reads PRHDT; CDR2 reads FYEKMQ (reference sequence). The CDR3 protein is CASSARERGTEAFF. The CDR3 DNA is TGTGCCAGCAGCGCCAGGGAAAGGGGCACTGAAGCTTTCTTT.

Ten or more counts support this clonotype. CDR3 sequence (DNA): TGTGCCAGCACCCAAACGGCAGGGAACTATGGCTACACCTTC. Translation: CASTQTAGNYGYTF. V gene TRBV7-2 combines with J gene TRBJ1-2, with D maybe TRBD1 (5 bases). This CDR3 contains 14 residues. The germline V and J ends were trimmed by 7 bases and 2 bases, with 14 bases remaining between them. Germline assignment: CDR1 SGHTA and CDR2 FQGNSA. The whole variable domain, remainder taken from reference TRBV7-2 and TRBJ1-2, is GAGVSQSPSNKVTEKGKDVELRCDPISGHTALYWYRQSLGQGLEFLIYFQGNSAPDKSGLPSDRFSAERTGGSVSTLTIQRTQQEDSAVYLCASTQTAGNYGYTFGSGTRLTVV.

This clonotype was counted at least ten times. The chain's CDR3 is CASSLKWGTDTQYF. CDR3 nucleotides: TGTGCCAGCAGCTTAAAATGGGGCACAGATACGCAGTATTTT. The chain combines TRBV11-3 with TRBJ2-3; no definite D call. V was trimmed by 2 bases and J by 1 base, leaving 7 bases between them. This CDR3 has 14 residues. Germline V gene lookup returns CDR1 SGHNT and CDR2 YENEEA.

This clonotype was detected many times. This chain links TRBV19 with TRBJ1-1; D gene unclear. Trimming stripped 0 bases from V and 5 bases from J, with 13 bases between. Germline values: CDR1 LNHDA, CDR2 SQIVND (reference sequence). The CDR3 length is 15 residues. The CDR3 DNA reads as TGTGCCAGTAGTATAGATCGTTCCGGGCGGACTGAAGCTTTCTTT. This encodes CASSIDRSGRTEAFF. The full variable domain, rest sourced from reference TRBV19 and TRBJ1-1, is DGGITQSPKYLFRKEGQNVTLSCEQNLNHDAMYWYRQDPGQGLRLIYYSQIVNDFQKGDIAEGYSVSREKKESFPLTVTSAQKNPTAFYLCASSIDRSGRTEAFFGQGTRLTVV.